The subject of this entry is one T cell receptor (beta chain). This clone was seen only once. The specificity of this receptor is unknown. No base quality information exists; no much larger clone differs at one position. This entry comes from a study of cytomegalovirus exposure and HLA in healthy donors (dated by TCRdb to about 2017). About the study as a whole: In an earlier analysis of several hundred of the donors, 250 to 300 Gb of sequence data and just under 120 million unique TCR beta sequences from 150 million to 200 million T cells were reported. Every discovery cohort repertoire had been produced on one sequencing platform. A few DR-DQ haplotypes were handled as single units for association and clustering because linkage in the cohort was strong. To decide whether each TCR beta V gene segment behaved as functional or pseudogenic, an earlier analysis of some 580 of the donors relied on high-throughput TCR beta sequencing. A later genetic analysis used genome-wide SNP genotypes for about 60% of the roughly 670 donors, treating that subset as a discovery cohort. HLA typing covered class I and class II loci at four-digit resolution. Among some 410 genotyped donors of the cohort, an average of roughly 230,000 unique TCR beta nucleotide sequences was sequenced per donor, of which about 18% were non-productive. The aim of the study was to test whether cataloging public T cell receptors could identify signatures of past pathogen exposure. In the later analysis, no new phenotypic data were used to find candidate immune exposures; instead, reliance was placed on TCR beta sequences and their occurrence across donors. To predict cytomegalovirus infection status, the study combined high-throughput TCR immunosequencing, statistical association of individual TCRs with disease status, and machine learning. The genetic ancestry cluster associated with self-reported Caucasian donors included 81% of the 300 to 400 genotyped donors. The study used immunosequencing to profile the T cell repertoires of 670 or so subjects and linked those repertoires to cytomegalovirus serostatus. An early release that covered roughly 600 HLA-typed donors contained about 300 gigabases of sequencing data and tens of millions of unique TCR sequences. Donor age, sex, ethnicity and CMV serostatus were compiled together with the repertoire data. Typing coverage differed by locus: A, B, C, DRB1 and DQB1 were typed in roughly 629-630 donors, DQA1 in roughly 510, DPA1 in approximately 600, and DPB1 in around 490. Along with the approximately 700-subject first cohort, a separate validation cohort of some 130 different subjects was used. A later analysis re-analyzed previously published TCR beta repertoires from 666 donors and added high-resolution HLA genotyping to study TCR occurrence patterns.

Library prep was done by the immunoSEQ multiplex PCR assay. For the multiplex PCR, a mixture combining 60 forward primers for TCR Vbeta segments and 13 reverse primers for TCR Jbeta segments was used. The CDR3 region of rearranged TCR beta genes was amplified from genomic DNA with a multiplex PCR assay. The amplified TCR beta libraries were sequenced on the Illumina HiSeq System as 87-base-pair reads. In the original analysis: A later analysis counted approximately 76 million unique TCR beta chains across the 670 or so repertoires, and some 11 million of these chains were shared by at least two donors. Raw reads were error-corrected and collapsed into unique sequences with a nearest-neighbor algorithm that merged closely related sequences to remove PCR and sequencing errors. To assign V, D and J gene segments, CDR3 sequences were aligned to IMGT reference sequences. For a sequence to be retained, at least a six-nucleotide match to both a V gene segment and a J gene segment was required. Rearrangements were classified as productive when the CDR3 lacked stop codons and remained in frame with V and J, and all other rearrangements were classified as non-productive. Following IMGT convention, CDR3 was defined as the stretch from the second conserved V-encoded cysteine up to the conserved J-encoded phenylalanine. The earlier analysis of about 640 of the donors excluded any sequence lacking an unambiguous match to a single V gene segment. An earlier analysis of 587 of the donors called V segments functional above 56.7% productive rearrangements and segregating when the between-donor standard deviation exceeded 5%. A statistical classification framework was built to diagnose cytomegalovirus status from the catalog of TCR beta chain sequences. V and J gene assignment, in a later analysis, came from comparing TCR nucleotide sequences with IMGT/GENE-DB human TR gene sequences. In a later analysis, CDR3 sequences and most-parsimonious VDJ recombination scenarios were assigned using the TCRdist pipeline. A later analysis defined each TCR beta chain by its CDR3 amino acid sequence plus V-gene family, and excluded reads lacking a unique V-gene family. As a way to deal with suspected cross-contamination and a sequencing artifact, a later analysis dropped 500 to 700 nucleotide sequences that were highly shared and had low generation probability. In a later analysis, a clonal expansion index was calculated for each public chain from normalized within-repertoire ranks of inferred template counts. Generation probabilities in a later analysis came from a VDJ recombination model fitted to out-of-frame rearrangements, and those results were checked against IGoR. Hypergeometric tests were used in a later analysis to score TCR-TCR, TCR-HLA and TCR-CMV co-occurrence, with a repertoire-size bias correction applied to the TCR pairs. To estimate false discovery rates, a later analysis permuted the HLA or CMV assignments 20 times. In a later analysis, co-occurring TCRs were grouped with DBSCAN, and TCRdist sequence similarity was added when clustering was performed within HLA-allele-positive subsets. Repertoires with fewer than 30,000 or more than 120,000 public chains, plus five repertoires with anomalous nucleotide sharing, were excluded from co-occurrence clustering. Not all clones reach the TCRdb copy of this immuneACCESS table, which keeps in-frame sequences only. Checked studies attribute under half of the gap to unresolved V genes and leave the rest unexplained. The V and J calls and clone size come from that table; D and trimming were worked out from the DNA. The sample table holds some 100,000 clones, of which approximately 70% were seen once. Together, the top ten hold less than 15% of the sample.

CDR1 and CDR2 (ENHRY, SYGVKD) derive from the germline V gene. The CDR3 has 13 amino acids, counting the end cysteine and phenylalanine. The entry retains the CDR3 DNA only, 39 bases that are in frame from base 1. V lost 6 bases and J lost 2 bases; the stretch between them is 10 bases long. The study at large found these results: In vitro tests confirmed that three of the cytomegalovirus-associated TCR beta chains recognize cytomegalovirus antigens. The authors suggested that the approach could potentially be extended to other disease states and immunological phenotypes. Linkage disequilibrium might explain the correlated functional status among segregating V segments, but an unknown experimental factor could not be ruled out. The study listed 164 TCR beta chains as associated with cytomegalovirus. Strong co-occurrence of HLA alleles, especially DR and DQ, made assigning TCR associations to individual alleles difficult. In a later genetic analysis, fewer N-insertions in productive TCRs were reported among donors in an Asian-associated ancestry cluster than the roughly 700-donor mean. An earlier analysis of approximately 600 of the donors showed that most TCR beta V segments appeared in productive rearrangements either about 87% or about 30% of the time, which broadly matched IMGT annotations. In this cohort, only TCR beta chains were sequenced, and detectable features were limited by the absence of alpha or paired-chain data. Some IMGT-functional V segments, including TRBV6-2 and TRBV6-3, could not be told apart with the 87-base-pair reads, so those segments were excluded. In a later analysis, some 18,000 TCR beta sequences were associated with specific HLA alleles at a false discovery rate of 0.05. Because counts were too low, roughly 18 rarely observed V segments, including chromosome 9 orphons, were left out of the earlier analysis of 587 of the donors. According to a later analysis, most CMV-associated TCR beta chains appeared to be HLA-restricted, and the HLA associations seemed to be driven largely by CMV exposure. For the cohort, immune exposure information was limited to CMV serostatus. Roughly uniform sequencing depth across donors was assumed in presence/absence analyses, although this assumption may not hold. A cluster of highly shared sequence variants was judged likely to be a technical artifact of the sequencing pipeline. In a later analysis, several top co-occurrence clusters were reported to appear linked to parvovirus B19, influenza, CMV and Epstein-Barr virus. In a later analysis, the rate of TCR association differed among HLA loci, with DRB1 alleles having the most associated TCRs and HLA-C alleles having the fewest. An association between a missense DCLRE1C variant and V-gene and J-gene trimming of TCR beta chains was found in a later genetic analysis and replicated in an independent cohort. Across donors, most TCR sequences were observed very rarely, whereas some public TCRs were present in many individuals. A further reported finding was that TCR beta sequences accurately predicted the HLA-A and HLA-B alleles for most subjects in the first cohort. Because HLA typing was unavailable for some donors at each locus, only the typed subset was used in association tests. Compared with equally common non-associated chains, HLA-associated TCR beta chains in a later analysis were more clonally expanded and had lower generation probabilities. In both the original and validation cohorts, the classifier was reported to diagnose cytomegalovirus status with high specificity and sensitivity.

The cohort consisted of hundreds of healthy bone marrow donors. At the time of sampling, every cohort member was nominally healthy, though immune exposures that went unrecorded were likely present. The donor was CMV seropositive and belonged to the group of around 300 seropositive cohort members. A peripheral blood sample was provided by each donor, and peripheral blood mononuclear cells were used for TCR beta sequencing. The Qiagen DNeasy Blood Extraction Kit was used to extract genomic DNA from the blood cell samples. The TCR was taken from a woman aged 45-59 years in good health and CMV-seropositive. Recombination joined TRBV10-3 with TRBJ2-5; possibly the D gene is TRBD2, per 5 matching bases. Sample: PBMCs. Here is the DNA: TGTGCCATCAGGGAAGCGGCACAAGAGACCCAGTACTTC. Translated, it reads CAIREAAQETQYF.